What follows are 12 T cell receptor beta chains derived from one specimen sequenced in a study of cytomegalovirus exposure and HLA in healthy donors. Some clones are missing from TCRdb's copy, which holds only in-frame ones; the method was immunoSEQ multiplex PCR. This table holds some 170,000 clones, roughly 80% found once. The sequenced sample was PBMCs. These receptors were obtained from a man between 25 and 39 years old in good health and CMV-seropositive.

The chain carries TRBV7-2 and TRBJ1-6; 7 bases line up with TRBD1. CDR1 is SGHTA, CDR2 FQGNSA, per germline. This CDR3 has 13 amino acids. V gave up 5 bases and J gave up 8 bases; unmatched junction bases: 3. This CDR3 is CASSPTGDSPLHF. The CDR3 DNA is TGTGCCAGCAGCCCTACAGGGGATTCACCCCTCCACTTT. The full variable domain, with the rest looked up from reference TRBV7-2 and TRBJ1-6, is GAGVSQSPSNKVTEKGKDVELRCDPISGHTALYWYRQSLGQGLEFLIYFQGNSAPDKSGLPSDRFSAERTGGSVSTLTIQRTQQEDSAVYLCASSPTGDSPLHFGNGTRLTVT.

The chain links TRBV4-3 to TRBJ1-5; maybe TRBD1 (5 bases). V was clipped by 0 bases and J by 7 bases, with 16 bases between them. CDR1 and CDR2 (germline): LGHNA, YSLEER. There are 16 residues in the CDR3. The CDR3 coding sequence is TGCGCCAGCAGCCAAGATCTGGCAGGGCCAAGGCAGCCCCAGCATTTT. Its protein product is CASSQDLAGPRQPQHF.

A single count supports this clone. V gene TRBV6-1 combines with J gene TRBJ2-7; D might be TRBD1 (6 bases). There are 14 residues in the CDR3. The germline V gene has CDR1 MNHNS and CDR2 SASEGT. Trimming cost V 8 bases and J 2 bases, with 16 bases left between them. CDR3 sequence: CASRYRDIAYEQYF. The CDR3 bases are TGTGCCAGCCGGTACCGGGACATTGCCTACGAGCAGTACTTC.

The rearrangement uses TRBV6-5 and TRBJ2-7; tentative D call: TRBD1 (5 bases). The germline gives CDR1 MNHEY, CDR2 SVGAGI. With 6 bases removed from V and 1 base from J, the gap between germline ends came to 10 bases. The CDR3 contains 13 residues. CDR3: CASSRQISYEQYF. In DNA form, the CDR3 reads TGTGCCAGCAGCAGACAGATTTCCTACGAGCAGTACTTC.

The rearrangement joins TRBV5-1 to TRBJ1-2; D ambiguous. This CDR3 is 13 amino acids long. The V end lost 3 bases, the J end lost 5 bases, and 11 bases lay between the germline ends. The germline V gene encodes CDR1 SGHRS and CDR2 YFSETQ. The CDR3 DNA reads TGCGCCAGCAGCTATGTATCGGGTTATGGCTACACCTTC. Translation: CASSYVSGYGYTF.

In its sample, this clone was seen once. This chain connects TRBV19 to TRBJ2-7; D ambiguous. CDR1 is LNHDA, CDR2 SQIVND, per germline (reference sequence). CDR3 length: 14 residues. V gave up 5 bases and J gave up 3 bases, with 14 bases separating them. The CDR3 loop reads CASSGGGNNYEQYF. The CDR3 nucleotides read TGTGCCAGTAGTGGCGGCGGAAATAACTACGAGCAGTACTTC.

A single count supports this clone. This sequence joins TRBV14 and TRBJ2-3; 8 bases map to TRBD1. Germline assignment: CDR1 SGHDN and CDR2 FVKESK. This CDR3 comprises 16 residues. Unmatched junction bases numbered 8, after V lost 3 bases and J lost 3 bases. CDR3 amino acids: CASSQGNRGWTDTQYF. DNA for the CDR3: TGTGCCAGCAGCCAGGGTAACAGGGGGTGGACAGATACGCAGTATTTT.

This chain uses TRBV6-5 with TRBJ1-1; D call uncertain. Per germline, CDR1 MNHEY and CDR2 SVGAGI. V was trimmed by 2 bases and J by 1 base, leaving 11 bases between them. This CDR3 contains 15 residues. This chain's CDR3 is CASSYKAWRNTEAFF. The CDR3 nucleotides are TGTGCCAGCAGTTACAAAGCTTGGAGGAACACTGAAGCTTTCTTT.

The V call is TRBV11-2, the J call TRBJ2-7; 7 positions agree with TRBD2. Germline V gives CDR1 SGHAT, CDR2 FQNNGV. There are 15 residues in the CDR3. V lost 3 bases, J lost 0 bases, and 5 bases stayed unmatched. The CDR3 DNA follows: TGTGCCAGCAGCTTCCAAGCGGGGTACTCCTACGAGCAGTACTTC. It encodes CASSFQAGYSYEQYF.

This clone occurred once. CDR3 DNA: TGTGCCAGCAGCGTAGTTTGGGGGGAGGATCGAGGTCGGGTTGCCTGGACTGAAGCTTTCTTT. This translates into CASSVVWGEDRGRVAWTEAFF. This chain links TRBV9 with TRBJ1-1; D may be TRBD1 (5 bases). CDR3 length: 21 amino acids. In germline, CDR1 is SGDLS, CDR2 YYNGEE. V was clipped by 0 bases and J by 5 bases, with 32 bases between them.

This chain uses TRBV9 with TRBJ2-2, with 9 positions matching TRBD1. J was trimmed by 6 bases and V by 5 bases; bases with no gene match: 14. Germline CDR1 is SGDLS and CDR2 is YYNGEE. The CDR3 runs 17 residues. This chain's CDR3 is CASRRTGTGKHPGELFF. The CDR3 region has the DNA TGTGCCAGCAGGAGAACCGGGACAGGGAAACACCCCGGGGAGCTGTTTTTT.

The rearrangement uses TRBV10-3 and TRBJ2-7; TRBD1 aligns across 7 bases. The CDR3 loop spans 13 amino acids. In germline, CDR1 is ENHRY, CDR2 SYGVKD. V lost 7 bases to trimming and J lost 7 bases; unmatched junction nucleotides: 10. In DNA form, the CDR3 reads TGTGCCATCACCGAGACAGGGCTACGTGAGCAGTACTTC. Amino acid sequence: CAITETGLREQYF.